This entry describes one TCR beta chain. This record belongs to a study of blood T cell repertoires in COVID-19. Study-level information: Donors in the United States, Italy and Spain gave samples during acute or convalescent COVID-19. From T cells, B-cell-depleted T cells, or PBMCs came the material, which was cDNA or gDNA.

In the authors' workflow: Reference gene primer amplification gave estimated nucleated cell counts. Produced via immunoSEQ multiplex PCR; TCRdb's table is partial and in-frame only. For V, J and clone size, that table is used; D and trimming come from the DNA. The table shows around 82,000 clones, with about nine tenths occurring only once. CDR3 length: 14 residues. Germline CDR1 SEHNR, CDR2 FQNEAQ (reference sequence). Between the trimmed V and J ends, which lost 3 bases and 3 bases, there was a span of 9 bases. The receptor was isolated from a human donor in a cohort sampled during active COVID-19. Material for sequencing was peripheral blood. This rearrangement joins TRBV7-9 to TRBJ1-5; the D gene is possibly TRBD1 (5 bases). CDR3 region: CASSFPGINQPQHF. CDR3 DNA: TGTGCCAGCAGCTTTCCAGGGATCAATCAGCCCCAGCATTTT.